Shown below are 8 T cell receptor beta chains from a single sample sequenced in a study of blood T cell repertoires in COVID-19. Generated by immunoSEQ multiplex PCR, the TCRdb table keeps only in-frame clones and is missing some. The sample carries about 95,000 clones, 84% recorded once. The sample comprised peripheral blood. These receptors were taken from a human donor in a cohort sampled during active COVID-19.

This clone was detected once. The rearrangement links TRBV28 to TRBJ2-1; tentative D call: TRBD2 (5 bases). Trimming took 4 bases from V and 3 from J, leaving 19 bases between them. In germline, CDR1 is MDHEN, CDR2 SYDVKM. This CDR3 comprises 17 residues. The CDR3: CASSSLTLLENYNEQFF. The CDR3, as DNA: TGTGCCAGCAGTTCGCTGACTTTACTAGAAAACTACAATGAGCAGTTCTTC.

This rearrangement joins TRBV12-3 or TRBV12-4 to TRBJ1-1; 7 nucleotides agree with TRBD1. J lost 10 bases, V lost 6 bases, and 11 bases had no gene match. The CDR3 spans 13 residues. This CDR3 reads CASRNQGDRLAFF. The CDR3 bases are TGTGCCAGCAGGAATCAGGGGGATCGGCTAGCTTTCTTT.

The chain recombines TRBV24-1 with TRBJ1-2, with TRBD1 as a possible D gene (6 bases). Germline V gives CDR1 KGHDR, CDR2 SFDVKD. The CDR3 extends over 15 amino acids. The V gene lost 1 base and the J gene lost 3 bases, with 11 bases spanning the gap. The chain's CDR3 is CATSDLRGSHYGYTF. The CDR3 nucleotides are TGTGCCACCAGTGATTTAAGGGGGTCGCACTATGGCTACACCTTC.

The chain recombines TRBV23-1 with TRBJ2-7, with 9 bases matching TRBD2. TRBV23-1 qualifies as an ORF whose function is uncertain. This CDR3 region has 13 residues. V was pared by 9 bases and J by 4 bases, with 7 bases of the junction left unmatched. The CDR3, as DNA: TGCGCCAGGCGCGGGGGGGCGCGGTACGAGCAGTACTTC. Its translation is CARRGGARYEQYF.

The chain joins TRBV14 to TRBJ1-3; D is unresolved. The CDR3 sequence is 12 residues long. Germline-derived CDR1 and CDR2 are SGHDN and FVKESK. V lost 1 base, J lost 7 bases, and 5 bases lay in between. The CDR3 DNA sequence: TGTGCCAGCAGCCAAGTATCGAACACCATATATTTT. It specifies CASSQVSNTIYF.

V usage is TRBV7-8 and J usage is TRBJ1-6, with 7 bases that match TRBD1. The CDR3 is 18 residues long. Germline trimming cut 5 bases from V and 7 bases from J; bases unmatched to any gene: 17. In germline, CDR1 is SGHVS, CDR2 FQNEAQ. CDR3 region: CASSLGAGGMVLNSPLHF. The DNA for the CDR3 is TGTGCCAGCAGCCTTGGGGCAGGGGGTATGGTACTCAATTCACCCCTCCACTTT.

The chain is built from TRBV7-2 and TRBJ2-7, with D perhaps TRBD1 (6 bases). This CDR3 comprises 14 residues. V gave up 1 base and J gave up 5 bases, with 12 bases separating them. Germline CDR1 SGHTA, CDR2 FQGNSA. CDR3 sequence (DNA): TGTGCCAGCAGCTTAGGACACAGGGATAACGAGCAGTACTTC. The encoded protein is CASSLGHRDNEQYF. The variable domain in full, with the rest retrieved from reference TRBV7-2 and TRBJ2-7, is GAGVSQSPSNKVTEKGKDVELRCDPISGHTALYWYRQSLGQGLEFLIYFQGNSAPDKSGLPSDRFSAERTGGSVSTLTIQRTQQEDSAVYLCASSLGHRDNEQYFGPGTRLTVT.

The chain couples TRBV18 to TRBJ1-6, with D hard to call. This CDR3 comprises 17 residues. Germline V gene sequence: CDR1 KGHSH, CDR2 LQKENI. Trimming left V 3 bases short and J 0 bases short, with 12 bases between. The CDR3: CASSPQALSSYNSPLHF. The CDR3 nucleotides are TGTGCCAGCTCACCCCAGGCCCTAAGCTCCTATAATTCACCCCTCCACTTT.